A single sample is the source of the 8 T cell receptor beta chains below, sequenced in a study of shared clonotypes between healthy human individuals (dated by TCRdb to 2018 to 2021). Libraries were constructed by the immunoSEQ multiplex PCR assay. TCRdb carries this immuneACCESS record with in-frame sequences only. Its versions omit some clonotypes, under half of them owing to an unresolved V gene in the studies checked, with the rest unexplained. Across this sample there are 2 million or so clones, with 85% to 95% seen only once. Approximately 1.2% of the sample is taken by the ten largest. CD8 naive samples consisted of CD45RO-negative cells that were positively selected for CCR7, yielding a CD45RA+CCR7+ population without TemRA cells. Material: naive CD8+ T cells sorted from blood. Read against the paper, the sample's cell subset or site label means: CD45RA+CCR7+. The receptors shown here come from a man between 18 and 29 years old in good health.

The chain uses TRBV5-4 and TRBJ2-4; possible D gene TRBD2, 5 bases. CDR1 is SGHNT, CDR2 YYREEE, per germline (reference sequence). Between the trimmed V and J ends, which lost 4 bases and 0 bases, there was a span of 20 bases. This CDR3 has 18 amino acids. In nucleotides, the CDR3 is TGTGCCAGCAGCCTAGGACGGAGGATCACTGGAGCCAAAAACATTCAGTACTTC. Translated, it gives CASSLGRRITGAKNIQYF.

The DNA for the CDR3 is TGTGCCAGCAGTTACGCGGAGGGAAGTGGATACGAGCAGTACTTC. Translating it yields CASSYAEGSGYEQYF. The rearrangement links TRBV6-5 to TRBJ2-7; the D gene is possibly TRBD2 (6 bases). Germline V gene data show CDR1 as MNHEY and CDR2 as SVGAGI. V gave up 2 bases and J gave up 4 bases, with 15 bases separating them. The CDR3 sequence is 15 residues long.

The CDR3 here is CASSQALLYEQYF. The CDR3, as DNA: TGCGCCAGCAGCCAAGCACTACTTTACGAGCAGTACTTC. The J gene is TRBJ2-7, the V gene TRBV4-3; D unresolved. Trimming cost V 1 base and J 4 bases, with 8 bases left between them. CDR3 length equals 13 residues. Germline-derived CDR1 and CDR2 are LGHNA and YSLEER.

The chain joins TRBV4-1 to TRBJ2-1, with 12 positions matching TRBD2. From germline, CDR1 is MGHRA and CDR2 YSYEKL. The CDR3 contains 16 residues. J lost 6 bases, V lost 1 base, and 4 bases had no gene match. This chain's CDR3 is CASSQVGLAGTNEQFF. DNA for the CDR3: TGCGCCAGCAGCCAAGTAGGACTAGCGGGAACCAATGAGCAGTTCTTC.

The chain uses TRBV10-1 and TRBJ2-2; 11 bases match TRBD2. The CDR3 is made up of 17 amino acids. Trimming cost V 10 bases and J 3 bases; bases outside gene matches: 13. The germline CDR1 and CDR2 sequences are WNHNN and SYGVQD (reference sequence). The CDR3 DNA reads as TGCGCCACCTCGGGGCCACTAGCGGGAGAGGACACCGGGGAGCTGTTTTTT. It yields the protein CATSGPLAGEDTGELFF.

This clone came up once. The rearrangement links TRBV23-1 to TRBJ2-7; 7 bases match TRBD2. TRBV23-1 is treated as an ORF (open reading frame) with a function not yet certain. Trimming took 2 bases from V and 4 from J; bases not matched to a gene: 2. The CDR3 has 13 residues. The CDR3 nucleotides are TGCGCCAGCAGTCAAACTAGCGTATACGAGCAGTACTTC. This sequence encodes CASSQTSVYEQYF.

This clone was seen once. This rearrangement joins TRBV7-9 to TRBJ1-2; TRBD1 is a possible D gene (5 bases). This CDR3 comprises 15 residues. Trimming left V 5 bases short and J 5 bases short, with 18 bases between. In germline, CDR1 is SEHNR, CDR2 FQNEAQ (reference sequence). Here the CDR3 DNA reads TGTGCCAGCAGCCCCCCCACCGGGACGACGTATGGCTACACCTTC. It specifies CASSPPTGTTYGYTF. The variable domain in full, with the rest retrieved from reference TRBV7-9 and TRBJ1-2, is DTGVSQNPRHKITKRGQNVTFRCDPISEHNRLYWYRQTLGQGPEFLTYFQNEAQLEKSRLLSDRFSAERPKGSFSTLEIQRTEQGDSAMYLCASSPPTGTTYGYTFGSGTRLTVV.

This sequence joins TRBV27 and TRBJ2-7, with D perhaps matching TRBD2 (5 bases). The ends were cut back, 2 bases at V and 6 bases at J, with 8 bases in the middle. Germline CDR1 MNHEY, CDR2 SMNVEV (reference sequence). CDR3 length: 12 residues. The CDR3 loop reads CASSLVRGEQYF. The CDR3 nucleotides are TGTGCCAGCAGTTTAGTACGGGGCGAGCAGTACTTC.